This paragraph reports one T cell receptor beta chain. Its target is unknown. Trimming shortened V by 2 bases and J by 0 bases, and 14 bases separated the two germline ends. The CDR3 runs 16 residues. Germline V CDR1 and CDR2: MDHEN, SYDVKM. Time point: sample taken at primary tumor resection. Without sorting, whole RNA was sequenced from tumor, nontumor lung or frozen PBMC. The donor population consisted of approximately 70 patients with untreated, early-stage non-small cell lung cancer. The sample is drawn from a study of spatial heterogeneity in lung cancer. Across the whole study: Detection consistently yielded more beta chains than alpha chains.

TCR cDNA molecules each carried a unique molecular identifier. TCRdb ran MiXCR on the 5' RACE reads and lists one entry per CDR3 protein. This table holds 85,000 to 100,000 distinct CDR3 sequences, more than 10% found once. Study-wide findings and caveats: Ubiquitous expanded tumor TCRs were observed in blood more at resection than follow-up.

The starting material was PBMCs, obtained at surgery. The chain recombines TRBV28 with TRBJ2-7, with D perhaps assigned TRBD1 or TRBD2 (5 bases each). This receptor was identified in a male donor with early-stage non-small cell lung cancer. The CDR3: CASSLVRRGGSYEQYF. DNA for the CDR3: TGTGCCAGCAGTTTAGTTAGACGGGGCGGCTCCTACGAGCAGTACTTC.